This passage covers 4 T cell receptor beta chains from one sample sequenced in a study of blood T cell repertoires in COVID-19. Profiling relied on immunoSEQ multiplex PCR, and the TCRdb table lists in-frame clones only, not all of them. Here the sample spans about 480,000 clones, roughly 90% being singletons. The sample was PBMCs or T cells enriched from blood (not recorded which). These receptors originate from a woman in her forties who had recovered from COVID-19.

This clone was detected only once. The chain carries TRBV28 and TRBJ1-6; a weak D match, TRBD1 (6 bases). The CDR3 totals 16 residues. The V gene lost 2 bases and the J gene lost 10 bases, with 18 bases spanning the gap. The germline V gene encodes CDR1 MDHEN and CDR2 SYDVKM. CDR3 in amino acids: CASSLSAIGTSSPLHF. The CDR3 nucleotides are TGTGCCAGCAGTTTAAGCGCCATAGGGACATCGTCACCCCTCCACTTT.

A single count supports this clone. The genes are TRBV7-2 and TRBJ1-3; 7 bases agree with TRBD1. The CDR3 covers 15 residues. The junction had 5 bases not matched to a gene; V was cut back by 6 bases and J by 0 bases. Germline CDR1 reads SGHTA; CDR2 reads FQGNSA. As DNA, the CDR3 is TGTGCCAGCAGAACCGGACAGGCCTCTGGAAACACCATATATTTT. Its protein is CASRTGQASGNTIYF. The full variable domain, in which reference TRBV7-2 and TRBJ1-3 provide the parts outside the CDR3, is GAGVSQSPSNKVTEKGKDVELRCDPISGHTALYWYRQSLGQGLEFLIYFQGNSAPDKSGLPSDRFSAERTGGSVSTLTIQRTQQEDSAVYLCASRTGQASGNTIYFGEGSWLTVV.

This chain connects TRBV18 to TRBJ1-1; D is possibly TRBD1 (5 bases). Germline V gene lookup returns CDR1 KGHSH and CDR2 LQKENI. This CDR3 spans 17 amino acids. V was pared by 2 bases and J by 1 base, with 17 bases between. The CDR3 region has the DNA TGTGCCAGCTCACCATTTGGGGCAGACCTTTGGAACACTGAAGCTTTCTTT. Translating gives CASSPFGADLWNTEAFF.

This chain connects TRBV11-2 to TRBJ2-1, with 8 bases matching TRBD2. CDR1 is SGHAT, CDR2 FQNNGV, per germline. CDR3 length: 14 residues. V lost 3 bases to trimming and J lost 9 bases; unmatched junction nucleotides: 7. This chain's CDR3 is CASSFPLTSGEQFF. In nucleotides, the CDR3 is TGTGCCAGCAGCTTTCCCTTAACTAGCGGTGAGCAGTTCTTC.